This TCR beta chain was observed in a study of shared clonotypes between healthy human individuals. Study as a whole: Used for every donor were three CD4 naive, three CD4 memory, two CD8 naive and one CD8 memory plate.

A note on this clone: Its antigen is unidentified.

Study-wide results and caveats: The authors expected sequencing depth to affect clonotype sharing among donors.

The CD4+ fraction was divided into a CD45RA+ naive subset and a CD45RA-negative memory subset. Per the original data handling: Filtering of immunoSEQ junctional sequences could not match full-length read filtering. TCRdb's table, derived via immunoSEQ multiplex PCR, lists solely in-frame clones and lacks some. V, J and clone size are those of that table, while D and trimming were read from the DNA. The repertoire holds millions of clones, with 93% as singletons. This TCR was sampled from a young man in good health. Some clones in this sample may be carry-over from other donors' samples. The sample consisted of naive CD4+ T cells from PBMCs. Described subset: CD45RA+ positively selected.

The CDR3 sequence is CASTMTPTPGTYGYTF. The CDR3 nucleotides are TGTGCCAGTACCATGACCCCAACACCCGGGACGTATGGCTACACCTTC. This chain joins TRBV19 and TRBJ1-2, with a weak D call TRBD1 (5 bases). Germline CDR1 reads LNHDA; CDR2 reads SQIVND (reference sequence). The CDR3 length is 16 residues. V was shortened by 7 bases and J by 5 bases, with 23 bases between the two germline ends. Combining the CDR3 with reference TRBV19 and TRBJ1-2 gives the whole variable domain DGGITQSPKYLFRKEGQNVTLSCEQNLNHDAMYWYRQDPGQGLRLIYYSQIVNDFQKGDIAEGYSVSREKKESFPLTVTSAQKNPTAFYLCASTMTPTPGTYGYTFGSGTRLTVV.